This T cell receptor (beta chain) was captured in a study of CD8 T cells in ankylosing spondylitis. Trimming stripped 6 bases from V and 0 bases from J, with 10 bases between. Germline assignment: CDR1 SGHTA and CDR2 FQGNSA. This CDR3 region has 14 residues. Library preparation for TCR beta used quantitative 5'-RACE with molecular barcodes. MiXCR, applied by TCRdb to the 5' RACE reads, yields one record per CDR3 protein. The sample contains about 100,000 distinct CDR3 sequences, roughly 8.3% of which appear only once. This clonotype showed up many times. What it recognizes is unknown. Study-level results: Disease-linked clones were reportedly significantly enriched in matched ankylosing spondylitis synovial fluid.

This receptor was taken from a male donor with ankylosing spondylitis or in good health (not recorded which). The sequenced sample was blood, either unsorted or a sorted T cell fraction (not recorded which). The J gene is TRBJ2-3, the V gene TRBV7-2; no clear D. The CDR3 sequence: CASSRAISTDTQYF. The DNA of the CDR3 is TGTGCCAGCAGTCGAGCTATAAGCACAGATACGCAGTATTTT. Supplemented by reference TRBV7-2 and TRBJ2-3, the full variable domain reads GAGVSQSPSNKVTEKGKDVELRCDPISGHTALYWYRQSLGQGLEFLIYFQGNSAPDKSGLPSDRFSAERTGGSVSTLTIQRTQQEDSAVYLCASSRAISTDTQYFGPGTRLTVL.